This entry is about one T cell receptor beta chain. Its target antigen remains unknown. No much larger clone is present one base from it, and per-base qualities are unavailable. The sample belongs to a study of cytomegalovirus exposure and HLA in healthy donors (dated by TCRdb to about 2017). Turning to the overall study: According to a later analysis, one platform produced both the 110 or so validation repertoires and the 720 or so repertoires of the first cohort. The study aimed to test whether signatures of past pathogen exposure could be identified by cataloging public T cell receptors. Along with the roughly 670-subject first cohort, a separate validation cohort of 120 different subjects was used. High-throughput TCR immunosequencing, statistical association of individual TCRs with disease status, and machine learning were combined to predict cytomegalovirus infection status.

Library preparation was by the immunoSEQ multiplex PCR assay. The authors processed their data as follows. A statistical classification framework was built to diagnose cytomegalovirus status from the catalog of TCR beta chain sequences. TCRdb re-hosts the immuneACCESS table, in-frame sequences only. Its copies lack some clones; in the studies checked, an unresolved V gene accounts for under half of them, and the cause for the rest is not known. V and J calls and clone size come straight from that table; D and trimming were deduced from the DNA. The sample has about 240,000 clones on record, 85% to 90% of them singletons. Of the sample, roughly 2.5% falls within the top ten clones. The donors were included in the validation cohort of some 110 subjects, a group kept apart from the approximately 690-subject first cohort. Results the study describes overall, beyond this receptor: Most TCR sequences were observed very rarely across donors, whereas some public TCRs were present in many individuals. All 110 or so repertoires were used to score co-occurrence in the validation cohort in a later analysis, because that analysis had no HLA typing for the cohort. Cytomegalovirus status was reported to be diagnosed by the classifier with high specificity and sensitivity in both the original and validation cohorts. The study listed approximately 160 TCR beta chains as associated with cytomegalovirus. A few of the identified cytomegalovirus-associated TCR beta chains were confirmed in vitro to be specific for cytomegalovirus antigens. The authors suggested that the approach could potentially be extended to other disease states and immunological phenotypes. In a later analysis, TCRs clustered in the first cohort were found to also tend to co-occur in the 100 to 150 validation repertoires, with 90% to 95% of cluster scores above 0.

Its CDR3 holds 12 amino acids, cysteine through phenylalanine. This entry keeps only the CDR3 DNA: 36 bases, framed from base 1. Trimming takes 7 bases from V and 11 bases from J, and the germline ends sit 15 bases apart. Per the germline V gene, MDHEN is the CDR1 and SYDVKM is the CDR2. The V and J genes are TRBV28 and TRBJ1-5, with the D gene not clear enough to name. Sequenced: PBMCs. The TCR sequence derives from a man between 18 and 29 years old in good health and CMV-seronegative. The sequenced DNA: TGTGCCAGCACCGCGGGGAAGCTGGCCCAGCATTTT. Its protein product is CASTAGKLAQHF.